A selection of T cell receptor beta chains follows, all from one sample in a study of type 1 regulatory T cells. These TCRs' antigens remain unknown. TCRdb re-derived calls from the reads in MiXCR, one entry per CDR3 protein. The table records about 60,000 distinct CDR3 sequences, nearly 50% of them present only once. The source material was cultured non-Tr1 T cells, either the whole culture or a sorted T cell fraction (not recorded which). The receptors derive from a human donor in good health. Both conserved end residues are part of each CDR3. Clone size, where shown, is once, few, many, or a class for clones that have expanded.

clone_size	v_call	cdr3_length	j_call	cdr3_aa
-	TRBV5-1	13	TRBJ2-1	CASRFQGAAEQFF
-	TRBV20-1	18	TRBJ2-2	CSARDLASGGVNTGELFF
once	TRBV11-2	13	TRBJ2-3	CASSLLSVGTQYF
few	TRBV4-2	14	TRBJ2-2	CASSQADPAGELFF
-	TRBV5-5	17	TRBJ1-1	CASSFGQGGSMNTEAFF
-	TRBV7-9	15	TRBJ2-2	CASGLAGALTGELFF
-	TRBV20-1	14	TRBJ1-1	CSARDSSPQGEAFF
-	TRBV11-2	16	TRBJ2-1	CASSYRLLGSYNEQFF
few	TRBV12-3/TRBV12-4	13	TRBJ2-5	CASTHGRQETQYF
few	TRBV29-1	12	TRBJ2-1	CSVDVMRNEQFF
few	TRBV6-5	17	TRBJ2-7	CASSYRQGVTASYEQYF
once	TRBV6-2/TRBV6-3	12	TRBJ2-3	CASSDHTDTQYF
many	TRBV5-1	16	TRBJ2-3	CASSPGINTRTDTQYF
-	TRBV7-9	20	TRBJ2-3	CASSLFRLAGPYLPTDTQYF
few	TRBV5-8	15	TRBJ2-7	CASSPRGLLSYEQYF
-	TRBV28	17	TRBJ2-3	CASSGLGLTTITDTQYF
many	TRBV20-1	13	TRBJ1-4	CSVKGGASEKLFF
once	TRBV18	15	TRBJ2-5	CASPLGTGSQETQYF
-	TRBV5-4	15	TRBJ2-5	CASSPAGAFQETQYF
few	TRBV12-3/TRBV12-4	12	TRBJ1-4	CASSPWNEKLFF
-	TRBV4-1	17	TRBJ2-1	CASSQANMGFSSNEQFF
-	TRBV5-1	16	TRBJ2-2	CASSLGLQTNTGELFF
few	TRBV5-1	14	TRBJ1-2	CASSSDPLVYGYTF
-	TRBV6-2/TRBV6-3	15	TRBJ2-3	CASRGQNKGADTQYF
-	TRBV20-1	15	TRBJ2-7	CSARIPGGAALEQYF
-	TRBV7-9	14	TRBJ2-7	CASSVGEVYYEQYF
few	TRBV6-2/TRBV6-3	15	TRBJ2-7	CASSYPKGLAYEQYF
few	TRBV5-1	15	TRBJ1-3	CASTEGQSSGNTIYF
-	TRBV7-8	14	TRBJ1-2	CASSPLLGDYGYTF
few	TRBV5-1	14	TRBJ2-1	CASSFGTSGGEQFF
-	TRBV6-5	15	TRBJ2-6	CASSYKGSPANVLTF
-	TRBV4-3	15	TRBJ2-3	CASSQGGTSTDTQYF
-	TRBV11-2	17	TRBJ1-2	CASSPRIGTGVNYGYTF
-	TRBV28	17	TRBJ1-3	CASSSGGRAWVGNTIYF
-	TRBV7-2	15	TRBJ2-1	CASSLILSSYNEQFF
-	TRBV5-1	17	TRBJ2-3	CASSLGPSRGGSDTQYF
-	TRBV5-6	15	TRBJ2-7	CASSPLAGGSYEQYF
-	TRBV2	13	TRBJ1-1	CASSELENTEAFF
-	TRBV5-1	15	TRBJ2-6	CASSLEEAGANVLTF
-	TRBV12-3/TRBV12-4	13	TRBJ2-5	CASSFNLRETQYF
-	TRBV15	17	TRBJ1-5	CATSRDPGLLVGQPQHF
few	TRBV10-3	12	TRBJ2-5	CASGALQETQYF
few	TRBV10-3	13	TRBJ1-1	CATLGGANTEAFF
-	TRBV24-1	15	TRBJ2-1	CATSERGLSRGEQFF
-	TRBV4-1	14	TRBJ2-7	CASSRDRGTGEQYF
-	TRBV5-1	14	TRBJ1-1	CASSPTALNTEAFF
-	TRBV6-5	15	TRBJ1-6	CASTTGRKTSSPLHF